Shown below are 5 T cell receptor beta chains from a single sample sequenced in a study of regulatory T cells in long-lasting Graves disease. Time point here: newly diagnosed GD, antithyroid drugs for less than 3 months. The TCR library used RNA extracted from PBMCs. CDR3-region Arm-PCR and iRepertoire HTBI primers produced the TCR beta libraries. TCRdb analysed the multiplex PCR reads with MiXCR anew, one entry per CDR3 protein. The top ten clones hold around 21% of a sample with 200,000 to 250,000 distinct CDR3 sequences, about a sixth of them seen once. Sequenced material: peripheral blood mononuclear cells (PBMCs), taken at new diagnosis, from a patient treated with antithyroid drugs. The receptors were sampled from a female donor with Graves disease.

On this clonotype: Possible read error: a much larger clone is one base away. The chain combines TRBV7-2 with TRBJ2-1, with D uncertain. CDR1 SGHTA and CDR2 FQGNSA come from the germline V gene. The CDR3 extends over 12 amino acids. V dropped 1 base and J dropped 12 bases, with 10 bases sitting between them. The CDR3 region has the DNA TGTGCCAGCAGCTTAGGACCCCTCGGGCAGTTCTTC. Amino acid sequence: CASSLGPLGQFF.

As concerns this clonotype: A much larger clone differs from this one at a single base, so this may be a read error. The CDR3 sequence: CVSTERQGPETQYF. Written as DNA, the CDR3 is TGTGTCAGCACCGAACGACAGGGGCCAGAGACCCAGTACTTC. The V gene is TRBV6-2 or TRBV6-3, the J gene TRBJ2-5, with 8 bases lining up with TRBD1. There are 14 residues in the CDR3. Germline assignment: CDR1 MNHEY and CDR2 SVGEGT.

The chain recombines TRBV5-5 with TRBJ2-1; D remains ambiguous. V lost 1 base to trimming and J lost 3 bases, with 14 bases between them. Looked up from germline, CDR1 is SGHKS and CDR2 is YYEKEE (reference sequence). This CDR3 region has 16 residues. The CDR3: CASSLRRDGLYNEQFF. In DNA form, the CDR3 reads TGTGCCAGCAGCTTGAGGAGAGACGGGCTCTACAATGAGCAGTTCTTC.

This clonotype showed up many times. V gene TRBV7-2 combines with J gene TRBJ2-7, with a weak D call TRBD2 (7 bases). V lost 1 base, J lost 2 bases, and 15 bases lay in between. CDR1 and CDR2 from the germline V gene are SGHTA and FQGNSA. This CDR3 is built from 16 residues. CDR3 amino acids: CASSLVGAGQTYEQYF. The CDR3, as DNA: TGTGCCAGCAGCTTAGTCGGAGCGGGACAAACCTACGAGCAGTACTTC.

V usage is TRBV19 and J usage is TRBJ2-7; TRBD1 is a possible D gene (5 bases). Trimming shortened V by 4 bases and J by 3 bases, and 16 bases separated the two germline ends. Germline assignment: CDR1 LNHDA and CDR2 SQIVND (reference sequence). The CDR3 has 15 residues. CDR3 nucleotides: TGTGCCAGTAGTAGAGTACCCCGACAGAGCTACGAGCAGTACTTC. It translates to CASSRVPRQSYEQYF.